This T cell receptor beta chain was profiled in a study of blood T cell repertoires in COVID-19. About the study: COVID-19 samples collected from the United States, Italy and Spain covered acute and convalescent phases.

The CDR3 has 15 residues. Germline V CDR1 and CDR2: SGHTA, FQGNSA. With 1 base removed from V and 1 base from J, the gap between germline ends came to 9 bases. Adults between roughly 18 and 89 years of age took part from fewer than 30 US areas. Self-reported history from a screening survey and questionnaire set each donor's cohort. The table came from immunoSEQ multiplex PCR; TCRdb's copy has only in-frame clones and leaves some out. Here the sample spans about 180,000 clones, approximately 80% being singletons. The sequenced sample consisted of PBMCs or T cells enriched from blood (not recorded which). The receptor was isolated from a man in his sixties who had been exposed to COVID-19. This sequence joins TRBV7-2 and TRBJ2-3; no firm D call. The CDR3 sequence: CASSLGATGTDTQYF. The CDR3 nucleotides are TGTGCCAGCAGCTTAGGGGCCACAGGCACAGATACGCAGTATTTT. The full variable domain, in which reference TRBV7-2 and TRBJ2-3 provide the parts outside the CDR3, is GAGVSQSPSNKVTEKGKDVELRCDPISGHTALYWYRQSLGQGLEFLIYFQGNSAPDKSGLPSDRFSAERTGGSVSTLTIQRTQQEDSAVYLCASSLGATGTDTQYFGPGTRLTVL.